This is a list of T cell receptor beta chains from one sample in a study of T cell responses to AZD1222 COVID-19 vaccine. The assay was immunoSEQ multiplex PCR, and TCRdb's table has in-frame clones only and misses some. This table holds 140,000 to 150,000 clones, over 80% found once. The specimen comprised peripheral blood, sampled on day 0 of MenACWY control vaccination. The receptors derive from an adult in good health. The CDR3 runs from the conserved cysteine through the conserved F or W. The order of the fields is J gene, clone size, D gene, V gene, CDR3 protein, CDR3 DNA. The D gene is left open where the match is weak. Clone size, where shown, is once, few, many, or a class for clones that have expanded.

TRBJ1-2 NA NA TRBV2 CASSLSGTTGSRDGYTF TGTGCCAGCAGCCTCTCAGGCACTACAGGGTCGCGGGATGGCTACACCTTC
TRBJ1-6 NA NA TRBV3-1/TRBV3-2 CASSHTGISMSPLHF TGTGCCAGCAGCCATACAGGGATCTCCATGTCACCCCTCCACTTT
TRBJ1-6 NA NA TRBV6-2/TRBV6-3 CASSYSGPQGYNSPLHF TGTGCCAGCAGTTACTCGGGACCACAGGGCTATAATTCACCCCTCCACTTT
TRBJ2-7 once NA TRBV30 CAWSVLGRGWYYEQYF TGTGCCTGGAGTGTACTGGGTAGGGGGTGGTATTACGAGCAGTACTTC
TRBJ1-4 once NA TRBV27 CASSLRRANEKLFF TGTGCCAGCAGTTTGAGACGAGCTAATGAAAAACTGTTTTTT
TRBJ1-3 NA NA TRBV28 CASSLRIWRTGGNTIYF TGTGCCAGCAGTTTACGGATCTGGCGAACCGGGGGAAACACCATATATTTT
TRBJ1-5 NA NA TRBV9 CASSSLGGQPQHF TGTGCCAGCAGCTCCCTGGGTGGTCAGCCCCAGCATTTT
TRBJ2-2 NA TRBD1 TRBV6-5 CASRFGTGDTGELFF TGTGCCAGCAGATTCGGGACAGGGGACACCGGGGAGCTGTTTTTT
TRBJ2-1 NA TRBD1 TRBV11-2 CASSSRDRGNNEQFF TGTGCCAGCAGCTCGAGGGACAGGGGCAACAATGAGCAGTTCTTC
TRBJ2-7 once NA TRBV5-4 CASSPRAGSGYGYEQYF TGTGCCAGCAGCCCTAGGGCGGGATCGGGGTATGGCTACGAGCAGTACTTC
TRBJ1-2 NA NA TRBV12-3/TRBV12-4 CASSLGRNGYTF TGTGCCAGCAGTCTCGGACGGAATGGCTACACCTTC
TRBJ2-7 NA TRBD1 TRBV5-1 CASSLRQGAYEQYF TGCGCCAGCAGCTTGCGACAGGGGGCCTACGAGCAGTACTTC
TRBJ2-5 NA NA TRBV27 CASSWGGSRETQYF TGTGCCAGCAGTTGGGGGGGCTCTAGAGAGACCCAGTACTTC
TRBJ1-2 NA NA TRBV28 CASSKQGFGGYTF TGTGCCAGCAGTAAACAGGGATTTGGTGGCTACACCTTC
TRBJ2-6 NA TRBD1 TRBV18 CASSPLPGTGISGANVLTF TGTGCCAGCTCACCTCTACCCGGGACAGGGATCTCTGGGGCCAACGTCCTGACTTTC
TRBJ1-5 NA TRBD1 TRBV19 CASLPGGQAVSSNQPQHF TGTGCCAGTCTCCCGGGGGGACAGGCCGTAAGCTCCAATCAGCCCCAGCATTTT
TRBJ2-3 NA NA TRBV11-2 CASSLDWQIADTQYF TGTGCCAGCAGCTTAGATTGGCAGATAGCAGATACGCAGTATTTT
TRBJ1-6 NA TRBD1 TRBV15 CATSRDRGGTGGEGRNSPLHF TGTGCCACCAGCAGAGATAGGGGTGGGACAGGGGGCGAAGGACGTAATTCACCCCTCCACTTT
TRBJ1-4 few NA TRBV12-3/TRBV12-4 CASSRNEKLFF TGTGCCAGCAGCCGTAATGAAAAACTGTTTTTT
TRBJ1-6 NA NA TRBV6-5 CASFRGLNSPLHF TGTGCCAGCTTCAGGGGACTTAATTCACCCCTCCACTTT
TRBJ2-5 NA TRBD1 TRBV5-1 CANFISRDRAIQETQYF TGCGCCAACTTCATTTCCCGGGACAGGGCTATCCAAGAGACCCAGTACTTC
TRBJ2-7 NA TRBD2 TRBV10-1 CASSPGLGPSYEQYF TGCGCCAGCAGCCCAGGACTAGGACCCTCCTACGAGCAGTACTTC
TRBJ1-3 NA NA TRBV6-5 CASSSTGNTIYF TGTGCCAGCAGCTCAACTGGAAACACCATATATTTT
TRBJ2-1 NA TRBD2 TRBV3-1/TRBV3-2 CASSPSGALRNEQFF TGTGCCAGCAGCCCGAGCGGGGCTCTACGGAATGAGCAGTTCTTC
TRBJ2-3 NA NA TRBV5-1 CASSPILDLGTQYF TGCGCCAGCAGCCCCATACTTGATCTGGGAACGCAGTATTTT
TRBJ2-7 NA NA TRBV6-1 CASSERGDSYEQYF TGTGCCAGCAGTGAAAGGGGGGACAGCTACGAGCAGTACTTC
TRBJ1-6 NA NA TRBV4-2 CASSQQWTVYNSPLHF TGTGCCAGCAGCCAACAATGGACGGTGTATAATTCACCCCTCCACTTT
TRBJ2-1 NA NA TRBV5-1 CASSGSVRYNEQFF TGCGCCAGCAGCGGGAGTGTTCGCTACAATGAGCAGTTCTTC
TRBJ1-2 once NA TRBV4-1 CASSQEKGGRPYTF TGCGCCAGCAGCCAAGAGAAAGGTGGGCGCCCCTACACCTTC
TRBJ1-2 NA NA TRBV5-4 CASSPTGRANYGYTF TGTGCCAGCAGCCCGACGGGCAGGGCCAACTATGGCTACACCTTC
TRBJ1-6 NA NA TRBV19 CASSIERLNSPLHF TGTGCCAGTAGTATAGAACGGTTGAATTCACCCCTCCACTTT
TRBJ1-5 NA TRBD1 TRBV5-5 CASSRDRGSNQPQHF TGTGCCAGCAGCCGGGACAGGGGGAGCAATCAGCCCCAGCATTTT
TRBJ2-7 NA TRBD2 TRBV2 CASSDLPTSGRPKPF TGTGCCAGCAGTGATCTTCCGACTAGCGGGAGGCCTAAGCCCTTC
TRBJ2-2 once NA TRBV24-1 CATTNAGVNTGELFF TGTGCCACTACGAACGCCGGAGTTAACACCGGGGAGCTGTTTTTT
TRBJ2-3 NA NA TRBV2 CASRADGDTQYF TGTGCCAGCAGGGCGGACGGGGATACGCAGTATTTT
TRBJ2-2 NA TRBD2 TRBV27 CASSLRIAGRLGLFF TGTGCCAGCAGTTTAAGGATAGCGGGAAGGTTAGGGCTGTTTTTT
TRBJ1-1 few TRBD1 TRBV5-1 CASSWNRGSMNTEAFF TGCGCCAGCAGCTGGAACAGGGGTAGTATGAACACTGAAGCTTTCTTT
TRBJ1-2 NA TRBD1 TRBV5-6 CASSLGPGQGARGYTF TGTGCCAGCAGCTTGGGCCCGGGACAGGGGGCGCGAGGCTACACCTTC
TRBJ2-2 few NA TRBV7-9 CASSLGGLNTGELFF TGTGCCAGCAGCTTAGGAGGGTTGAACACCGGGGAGCTGTTTTTT
TRBJ1-6 NA NA TRBV6-1 CASSEAPQIYNSPLHF TGTGCCAGCAGTGAAGCACCACAGATCTATAATTCACCCCTCCACTTT
TRBJ1-1 NA NA TRBV19 CASSWGQSNTEAFF TGTGCCAGTAGTTGGGGGCAGTCTAACACTGAAGCTTTCTTT
TRBJ2-7 NA TRBD2 TRBV5-1 CASSPGGLAGGYEQYF TGCGCCAGCAGCCCCGGAGGGCTAGCGGGAGGGTACGAGCAGTACTTC